The 5 T cell receptor beta chains below come from one sample, sequenced in a study of CD8+ T cells in alopecia areata. Treatment of the sample: oral pan-JAK inhibitor, 5-10 mg twice daily. Extracted RNA was reverse transcribed, and the resulting cDNA served as sequencing template. TCRdb keeps only in-frame clones here, not all; method: immunoSEQ multiplex PCR. Of about 220,000 clones listed, around 57% are singletons. This material consisted of CD4+ T cells sorted from blood, taken at week 4, from a patient treated with tofacitinib. Receptors were obtained from a human donor with alopecia areata.

CDR3 sequence (DNA): TGTGCCTGGGGGACAGATACGCAGTATTTT. Translating it yields CAWGTDTQYF. The chain recombines TRBV30 with TRBJ2-3; the D is unclear. The V gene's germline CDR1 is GTSNPN and CDR2 SVGIG (reference sequence). V was shortened by 5 bases and J by 3 bases, with 3 bases between the two germline ends. This CDR3 has 10 residues.

This chain uses TRBV30 with TRBJ1-1; D is perhaps TRBD1 (6 bases). The V gene lost 3 bases and the J gene lost 7 bases, with 15 bases spanning the gap. Per germline, CDR1 GTSNPN and CDR2 SVGIG (reference sequence). The CDR3 length is 13 residues. The CDR3 region is CAWRRQVKGEAFF. CDR3 DNA sequence: TGTGCCTGGAGAAGACAGGTCAAGGGTGAAGCTTTCTTT.

V is TRBV29-1 and J is TRBJ2-5, with D uncertain. Germline V CDR1 and CDR2: SQVTM, ANQGSEA. Trimming left V 5 bases short and J 5 bases short, with 12 bases between. The length of the CDR3 is 12 residues. CDR3 region: CSVFGAGETQYF. The DNA of the CDR3 is TGCAGCGTTTTTGGAGCTGGGGAGACCCAGTACTTC.

This chain joins TRBV19 and TRBJ1-2; TRBD1 aligns across 7 bases. The V gene's germline CDR1 is LNHDA and CDR2 SQIVND (reference sequence). This CDR3 has 14 amino acids. Germline trimming cut 5 bases from V and 4 bases from J; bases unmatched to any gene: 7. The CDR3 reads CASSYRQGSYGYTF. CDR3 DNA sequence: TGTGCCAGTAGTTATCGACAGGGTAGCTATGGCTACACCTTC.

This clone came up a few times. CDR3 coding DNA: TGTGCCATCAGTACCCCGGGACAGGAAAACTATGGCTACACCTTC. This translates into CAISTPGQENYGYTF. This chain joins TRBV10-3 and TRBJ1-2; 8 bases fit TRBD1. Per the germline V gene, CDR1 is ENHRY and CDR2 is SYGVKD. J lost 2 bases, V lost 5 bases, and 7 bases had no gene match. The length of the CDR3 is 15 residues.